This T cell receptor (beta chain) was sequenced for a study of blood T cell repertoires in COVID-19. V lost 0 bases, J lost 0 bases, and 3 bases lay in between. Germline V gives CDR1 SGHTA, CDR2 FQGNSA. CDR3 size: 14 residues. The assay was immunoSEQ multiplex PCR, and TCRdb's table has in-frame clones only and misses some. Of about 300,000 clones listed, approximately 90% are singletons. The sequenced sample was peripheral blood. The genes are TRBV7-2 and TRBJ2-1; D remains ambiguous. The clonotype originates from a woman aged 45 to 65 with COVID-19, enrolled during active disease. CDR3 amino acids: CASSLAGSYNEQFF. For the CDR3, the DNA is TGTGCCAGCAGCTTAGCCGGCTCCTACAATGAGCAGTTCTTC.